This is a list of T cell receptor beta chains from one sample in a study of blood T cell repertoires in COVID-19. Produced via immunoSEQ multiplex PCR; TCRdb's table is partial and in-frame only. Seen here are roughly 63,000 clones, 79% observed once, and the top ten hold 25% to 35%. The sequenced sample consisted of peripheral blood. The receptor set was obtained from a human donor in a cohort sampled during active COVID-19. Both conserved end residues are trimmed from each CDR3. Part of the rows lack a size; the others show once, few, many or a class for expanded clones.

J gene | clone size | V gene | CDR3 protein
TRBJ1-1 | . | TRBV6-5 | ASSLGGGEAF
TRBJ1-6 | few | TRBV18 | ASSPGQGASPLH
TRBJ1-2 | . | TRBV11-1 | ASSSLGQGGYGYT
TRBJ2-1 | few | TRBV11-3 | ASSLAGVGSYNEQF
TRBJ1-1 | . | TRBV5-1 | ASSGGTVRNTEAF
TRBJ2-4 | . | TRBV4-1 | ASSQDLGLHKPY
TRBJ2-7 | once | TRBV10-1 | ASSDTGSAYEQY
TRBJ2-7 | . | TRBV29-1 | SGQVGAGNNYEQY
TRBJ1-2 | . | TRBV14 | ASSRAGTGWFGYT
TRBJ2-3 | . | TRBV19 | ASTWTSSDTQY
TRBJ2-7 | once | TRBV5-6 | ASSFNRRIPYEQY
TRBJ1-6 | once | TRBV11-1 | ASSFRGNNSPLH
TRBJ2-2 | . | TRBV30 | AWTRLRGYTGELF
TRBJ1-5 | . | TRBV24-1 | ATSDSGRHGNQPQH
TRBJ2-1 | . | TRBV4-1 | ASSLGGGRGPEQF
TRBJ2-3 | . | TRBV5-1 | ASSVGTGGTDTQY
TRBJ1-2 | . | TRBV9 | ASSAQTGGFGYT
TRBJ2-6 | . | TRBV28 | ASSLDRGSSGANVLT
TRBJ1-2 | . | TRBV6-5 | ASSYTFRRNYGYT
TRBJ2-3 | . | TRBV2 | AGNRAQRTY
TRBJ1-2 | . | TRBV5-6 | ASSSVWFGGSDGYT
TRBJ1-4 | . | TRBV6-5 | ASSYSDRRVEKLF
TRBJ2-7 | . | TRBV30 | AWTRQPWGEQY
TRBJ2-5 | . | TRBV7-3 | ASSPGGVTRRETQY
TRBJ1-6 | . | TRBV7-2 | ASSGDGNSPLH
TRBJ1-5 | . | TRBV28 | ASLGTGYDQPQH
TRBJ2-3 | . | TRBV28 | ASISRRGADTQY
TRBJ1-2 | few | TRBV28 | ASSQHREPRGYT
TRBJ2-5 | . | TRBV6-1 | ASSEDPGRETQY
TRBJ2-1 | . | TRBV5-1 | ASSLTSGGPVEQF
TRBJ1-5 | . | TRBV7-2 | ASSRGPNQPQH
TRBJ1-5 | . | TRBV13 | ASSLGSPFGNQPQH
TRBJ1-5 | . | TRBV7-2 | ASTYNRANQPQH
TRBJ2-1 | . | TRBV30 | AWSDYAQNEQF
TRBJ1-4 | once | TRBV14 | ASSQESGRKLF
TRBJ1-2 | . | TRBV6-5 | ASSPRQGGGYT
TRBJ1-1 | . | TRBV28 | ASSLLGTAEAF
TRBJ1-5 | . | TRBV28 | ASSLSPQRHSNQPQH
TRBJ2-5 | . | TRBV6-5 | ASSYQGGKTQY
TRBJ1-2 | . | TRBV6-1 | ASSEPTGRGMNYGYT
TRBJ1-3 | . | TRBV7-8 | ASSSGVAGNTIY
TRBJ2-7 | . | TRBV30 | AWDRDIIYEQY
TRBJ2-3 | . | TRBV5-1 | ASSLGLAGSGDTQY
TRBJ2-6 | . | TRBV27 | ASSSPGGSGANVLT
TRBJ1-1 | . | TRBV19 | ATRGGEAF
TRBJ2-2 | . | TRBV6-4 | ASSSGTSAHTGELF
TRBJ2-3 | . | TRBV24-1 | ATSGAGQLSDTQY
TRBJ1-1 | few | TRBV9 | ASSRGNRKTEAF
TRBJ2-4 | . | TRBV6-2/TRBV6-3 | ASCPQGAIVSKNIQY
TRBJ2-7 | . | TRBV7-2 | ASSSRSTLSYEQY
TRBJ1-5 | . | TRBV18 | ASSTGTGKRNQPQH
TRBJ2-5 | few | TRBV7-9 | ASSRWTSVQETQY
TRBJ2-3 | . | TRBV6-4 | ASSGLAGGGTDTQY
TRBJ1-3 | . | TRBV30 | ACRGNRGGVSGNTIY
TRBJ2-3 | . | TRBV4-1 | ASSQDMRGTSSTQY